Listed below are T cell receptor beta chains from one sample, sequenced in a study of CD8 T cells in ankylosing spondylitis. TCRdb called the 5' RACE reads again in MiXCR, with one record for every CDR3 protein. Among 390,000 or so distinct CDR3 sequences, more than 20% were seen once, and the ten largest hold about 15%. The sequenced sample was blood, either unsorted or a sorted T cell fraction (not recorded which). Source of these receptors: a male donor with ankylosing spondylitis. Both conserved end residues are part of each CDR3. D genes are given only for firm matches. Size tells how often a clone was seen (once, few, many) or the class of an expanded clone, and some rows leave it out.

clone_size	d_call	j_call	v_call	cdr3_nt	cdr3_aa
few	TRBD1	TRBJ1-5	TRBV6-5	TGTGCCAGCAGTACCGACAGGGGGGGGAATCAGCCCCAGCATTTT	CASSTDRGGNQPQHF
.	TRBD2	TRBJ2-3	TRBV6-5	TGTGCCAGCAGTTACCCCTCTAGCGGGAGATCCGATACGCAGTATTTT	CASSYPSSGRSDTQYF
few	TRBD1	TRBJ1-2	TRBV5-1	TGCGCCAGCAGCCCTGGACAGGAAGATCACTATGGCTACACCTTC	CASSPGQEDHYGYTF
.	TRBD2	TRBJ2-1	TRBV7-8	TGTGCCAGCAGCTCCGGGACTACCACCTCTGAGCAGTTCTTC	CASSSGTTTSEQFF
few	TRBD1	TRBJ2-2	TRBV20-1	TGCAGTGCTAGAGACAGGGGACAGGCGAGTACCGGGGAGCTGTTTTTT	CSARDRGQASTGELFF
.	.	TRBJ2-7	TRBV28	TGTGCCAGCCGGGCGCGGGGACCCTACGAGCAGTACTTC	CASRARGPYEQYF
.	TRBD2	TRBJ2-1	TRBV20-1	TGCAGTGCCGGGACTAGCGGGATAGTCAATGAGCAGTTCTTC	CSAGTSGIVNEQFF
few	.	TRBJ2-7	TRBV7-9	TGTGCCAGCAGTACCGATCTGGGCCGTCAGTACTTC	CASSTDLGRQYF
few	.	TRBJ2-3	TRBV10-3	TGTGCCATCAGTGGAAACCTTGACAGTTATACGCAGTATTTT	CAISGNLDSYTQYF
.	TRBD2	TRBJ2-4	TRBV25-1	TGTGCCAGCAGCCAAGAGCGGGGGGCCAAAAACATTCAGTACTTC	CASSQERGAKNIQYF
few	TRBD2	TRBJ2-2	TRBV9	TGTGCCAGCAGCGCCTTCCCGGGACTAGCGGGAGCCGGGGAGCTGTTTTTT	CASSAFPGLAGAGELFF
once	TRBD1	TRBJ1-5	TRBV20-1	TGCAGTGCTGTTCCCGGGACAGGGTCCGGGGATCAGCCCCAGCATTTT	CSAVPGTGSGDQPQHF
few	.	TRBJ1-2	TRBV7-2	TGTGCCAGCAGCTACTCGACAGGTCCTAACTATGGCTACACCTTC	CASSYSTGPNYGYTF
few	.	TRBJ1-1	TRBV24-1	TGTGCCACCAGTGATTCCCCAGGCCCCTGGAGAGACACTGAAGCTTTCTTT	CATSDSPGPWRDTEAFF
.	.	TRBJ2-2	TRBV24-1	TGTGCCACCAGTGATTTGCAAACGGGGAACACCGGGGAGCTGTTTTTT	CATSDLQTGNTGELFF
.	TRBD1	TRBJ2-1	TRBV5-1	TGCGCCAGTTGGGTTGGGACAGGGGTCAATGAGCAGTTCTTC	CASWVGTGVNEQFF
.	.	TRBJ2-3	TRBV2	TGTGCCAGCAGCAAACAGGGACTTAGCACAGATACGCAGTATTTT	CASSKQGLSTDTQYF
few	TRBD1	TRBJ2-7	TRBV10-3	TGTGCCACAGGACAGGTAACCTACGAGCAGTACTTC	CATGQVTYEQYF
few	.	TRBJ1-1	TRBV7-9	TGTGCCAGCAGCTCCCCCCGGTTAACAGCGAACACTGAAGCTTTCTTT	CASSSPRLTANTEAFF
.	.	TRBJ2-1	TRBV19	TGTGCCAGTAGTATGCGGTACACCAGCTCCTACAATGAGCAGTTCTTC	CASSMRYTSSYNEQFF
.	.	TRBJ2-1	TRBV12-3/TRBV12-4	TGTGCCAGCAGTTTAGATCTCGGAGCCTACAATGAGCAGTTCTTC	CASSLDLGAYNEQFF